One sample yielded the 23 T cell receptor beta chains listed below, sequenced in a study of vaccination and CD4 T cells after COVID-19. Once obtained from cultured CD4+ T cells, the DNA was sequenced using the Oncomine TCR Beta short-read assay. TCRdb processed the PCR reads anew with MiXCR; each CDR3 protein has one entry. The sample contains several thousand distinct CDR3 sequences, approximately 25% of which appear only once. No cognate antigen is known for these TCRs. Noted treatment: approximately 9-day PBMC culture with coronavirus spike peptide pools or control peptides (ViraFEST assay). Investigators obtained the unexposed donor's CD4+ T cells before the COVID-19 pandemic (2011-2018). Sequencing was performed on CD4+ T cells from blood, cultured in vitro. All receptors come from a human donor in good health.

The V call is TRBV12-3 or TRBV12-4, the J call TRBJ2-3, with TRBD2 matching over 13 bases. The CDR3 sequence is 15 residues long. V was clipped by 5 bases and J by 1 base; unmatched bases: 0. The CDR3 here is CASSGLAGGTDTQYF. Written as DNA, the CDR3 is TGTGCCAGCAGTGGACTAGCGGGGGGCACAGATACGCAGTATTTT.

This clonotype has more than one count but fewer than ten. The chain links TRBV12-3 or TRBV12-4 to TRBJ1-2; 8 bases match TRBD1. This CDR3 is built from 14 residues. The J segment lost 4 bases and the V segment lost 1 base, leaving 2 bases of the junction unmatched. The CDR3 sequence is CASSLGGTGYGYTF. Written as DNA, the CDR3 is TGTGCCAGCAGTTTAGGTGGGACAGGCTATGGCTACACCTTC.

The J gene is TRBJ1-2, the V gene TRBV6-1, with 7 bases aligning to TRBD1. The germline gives CDR1 MNHNS, CDR2 SASEGT. The J segment lost 8 bases and the V segment lost 3 bases, leaving 18 bases of the junction unmatched. This CDR3 region has 17 residues. Here the CDR3 DNA reads TGTGCCAGCAGTGACCGGACAGGATACGCCAAAAGAGGCGGCTACACCTTC. It codes for CASSDRTGYAKRGGYTF.

This clonotype occurred a few times. The chain carries TRBV6-2 or TRBV6-3 and TRBJ2-7; the match to TRBD1 covers 7 bases. The V gene end was trimmed by 6 bases and the J gene end by 2 bases; junction bases not matched to a gene: 13. CDR1 and CDR2 from the germline V gene are MNHEY and SVGEGT. The CDR3 covers 16 residues. The CDR3 loop is CASRKVPGQQPYEQYF. The DNA for the CDR3 is TGTGCCAGCAGAAAGGTACCGGGACAGCAGCCCTACGAGCAGTACTTC.

This clonotype was counted once. The chain recombines TRBV20-1 with TRBJ1-4, with D possibly being TRBD1 (6 bases). The germline gives CDR1 DFQATT, CDR2 SNEGSKA (reference sequence). Trimming cost V 6 bases and J 7 bases, with 9 bases left between them. The CDR3 contains 11 residues. The CDR3 region is CSARGTEKLFF. Written as DNA, the CDR3 is TGCAGTGCAAGGGGGACTGAAAAACTGTTTTTT.

Only a few counts were recorded for this clonotype. The chain joins TRBV4-3 to TRBJ1-2, with D tentatively TRBD1 (6 bases). The V end lost 2 bases, the J end lost 6 bases, and 19 bases lay between the germline ends. Germline CDR1 reads LGHNA; CDR2 reads YSLEER. This CDR3 spans 16 amino acids. The CDR3 DNA reads TGCGCCAGCAGCCAATTCTCCGGCGGGGGGGCGCATGGCTACACCTTC. Its translation: CASSQFSGGGAHGYTF.

This clonotype was detected a few times. This chain joins TRBV7-2 and TRBJ2-1; D is possibly TRBD2 (5 bases). The length of the CDR3 is 16 residues. Per germline, CDR1 SGHTA and CDR2 FQGNSA. Trimming removed 4 bases from V and 0 bases from J, with 13 bases in between. The DNA of the CDR3 is TGTGCCAGCAGCTCCTGGACTGCGAGCTCCTACAATGAGCAGTTCTTC. Translated, it gives CASSSWTASSYNEQFF. The whole variable domain, filled in from reference TRBV7-2 and TRBJ2-1, reads GAGVSQSPSNKVTEKGKDVELRCDPISGHTALYWYRQSLGQGLEFLIYFQGNSAPDKSGLPSDRFSAERTGGSVSTLTIQRTQQEDSAVYLCASSSWTASSYNEQFFGPGTRLTVL.

The chain links TRBV7-2 to TRBJ2-3; D is ambiguous. The length of the CDR3 is 14 residues. Germline-derived CDR1 and CDR2 are SGHTA and FQGNSA. Trimming removed 5 bases at V and 2 bases at J, with 11 bases between. The CDR3, as DNA: TGTGCCAGCAGCCGAAACGAGGTCACAGATACGCAGTATTTT. It translates to CASSRNEVTDTQYF. Full variable domain (rest looked up from reference TRBV7-2 and TRBJ2-3): GAGVSQSPSNKVTEKGKDVELRCDPISGHTALYWYRQSLGQGLEFLIYFQGNSAPDKSGLPSDRFSAERTGGSVSTLTIQRTQQEDSAVYLCASSRNEVTDTQYFGPGTRLTVL.

The V and J genes are TRBV19 and TRBJ1-1; D perhaps matches TRBD1 (5 bases). CDR3 size: 13 residues. Per the germline V gene, CDR1 is LNHDA and CDR2 is SQIVND (reference sequence). V lost 2 bases and J 3 bases, leaving 7 bases between the germline ends. The DNA of the CDR3 is TGTGCCAGTAGTATAAAAGGGGACACTGAAGCTTTCTTT. Amino acid sequence: CASSIKGDTEAFF.

In this sample, this clonotype turned up a few times. V usage is TRBV7-9 and J usage is TRBJ2-1; 7 nucleotides line up with TRBD2. V gave up 8 bases and J gave up 4 bases; unmatched junction bases: 11. CDR1 SEHNR and CDR2 FQNEAQ come from the germline V gene (reference sequence). This CDR3 is built from 15 residues. The CDR3 loop is CASGGDREEYNEQFF. The DNA for the CDR3 is TGTGCCAGCGGAGGCGATCGGGAGGAATACAATGAGCAGTTCTTC.

Judged by abundance, this clonotype is medium-sized. This chain links TRBV6-4 with TRBJ1-5; D ambiguous. V lost 2 bases and J lost 8, with 10 bases in between. The CDR3 loop spans 13 amino acids. CDR1 and CDR2 (germline): MRHNA, SNTAGT. The CDR3 DNA sequence: TGTGCCAGCAGTGACCCTCAAATGGAGCCCCAGCATTTT. Protein product: CASSDPQMEPQHF.

This chain uses TRBV20-1 with TRBJ2-6, with 7 bases lining up with TRBD2. Germline loops: CDR1 DFQATT, CDR2 SNEGSKA (reference sequence). V trimming: 7 bases; J trimming: 0 bases; junction bases outside the gene matches: 3. The CDR3 spans 14 residues. Here the CDR3 reads CSVGGGSGANVLTF. For the CDR3, the DNA is TGCAGTGTGGGGGGGGGCTCTGGGGCCAACGTCCTGACTTTC.

By share, this clonotype ranks as medium-sized. The chain employs TRBV20-1 and TRBJ1-3; D perhaps matches TRBD1 (5 bases). The germline V gene encodes CDR1 DFQATT and CDR2 SNEGSKA (reference sequence). V dropped 1 base and J dropped 4 bases, with 14 bases sitting between them. The CDR3 covers 15 residues. The CDR3 coding sequence is TGCAGTGCTAGAGGCTCGGGGCGCACGGGAAACACCATATATTTT. It translates to CSARGSGRTGNTIYF.

Relative to its sample, this clonotype is medium-sized. The rearrangement joins TRBV10-3 to TRBJ1-6, with D maybe TRBD1 (5 bases). CDR3 size: 13 residues. Germline V gene lookup returns CDR1 ENHRY and CDR2 SYGVKD. V lost 4 bases and J 9 bases, leaving 10 bases between the germline ends. CDR3 nucleotide sequence: TGTGCCATCAGTGTATCGGGGGGTTCACCCCTCCACTTT. Amino acids: CAISVSGGSPLHF.

The chain is built from TRBV2 and TRBJ1-2; 8 bases map to TRBD1. The germline CDR1 and CDR2 sequences are SNHLY and FYNNEI. The CDR3 has 14 amino acids. With V trimmed by 9 bases and J by 3 bases, 9 bases remained unmatched. The CDR3 DNA follows: TGTGCCAGACGGACGGGACAGGTTGACTATGGCTACACCTTC. It specifies CARRTGQVDYGYTF.

The V and J genes are TRBV7-2 and TRBJ2-5; D is uncertain. Germline V gives CDR1 SGHTA, CDR2 FQGNSA. This CDR3 has 14 amino acids. Trimming removed 2 bases from V and 5 bases from J, with 12 bases in between. CDR3 in amino acids: CASSLYFLSETQYF. The CDR3 DNA follows: TGTGCCAGCAGCTTATATTTCCTGTCGGAGACCCAGTACTTC.

This clonotype was counted a few times. The V gene is TRBV14, the J gene TRBJ1-1, with D perhaps TRBD1 (6 bases). The germline V and J ends were trimmed by 1 base and 8 bases, with 11 bases remaining between them. Germline CDR1 SGHDN, CDR2 FVKESK. This CDR3 has 13 amino acids. CDR3 residues: CASSQAGTLEAFF. CDR3 nucleotide sequence: TGTGCCAGCAGCCAAGCGGGGACATTGGAAGCTTTCTTT.

This clonotype came up a few times. V usage is TRBV28 and J usage is TRBJ1-4; D might be TRBD1 (6 bases). This CDR3 has 15 residues. Trimming shortened V by 5 bases and J by 6 bases, and 16 bases separated the two germline ends. The V gene's germline CDR1 is MDHEN and CDR2 SYDVKM. In DNA form, the CDR3 reads TGTGCCAGCAGTCCCCCGGGACACGCCGATGAAAAACTGTTTTTT. As protein: CASSPPGHADEKLFF.

The chain uses TRBV7-2 and TRBJ1-4; D gene unclear. V lost 6 bases and J 6 bases, leaving 14 bases between the germline ends. The CDR3 spans 14 residues. Germline-derived CDR1 and CDR2 are SGHTA and FQGNSA. CDR3 loop: CASSYRASDEKLFF. In DNA form, the CDR3 reads TGTGCCAGCAGTTACCGGGCCTCGGATGAAAAACTGTTTTTT. Supplemented by reference TRBV7-2 and TRBJ1-4, the full variable domain reads GAGVSQSPSNKVTEKGKDVELRCDPISGHTALYWYRQSLGQGLEFLIYFQGNSAPDKSGLPSDRFSAERTGGSVSTLTIQRTQQEDSAVYLCASSYRASDEKLFFGSGTQLSVL.

The V and J genes are TRBV4-2 and TRBJ1-1; D possibly corresponds to TRBD1 (6 bases). Trimming removed 0 bases at V and 4 bases at J, with 18 bases between. The CDR3 is 17 amino acids. CDR1 is LGHNA, CDR2 YNFKEQ, per germline. CDR3 in DNA: TGTGCCAGCAGCCAAGATCCGGGGGCCGAACGATTCACTGAAGCTTTCTTT. Encoded protein: CASSQDPGAERFTEAFF.

V usage is TRBV18 and J usage is TRBJ1-2; 7 bases map to TRBD1. V was clipped by 0 bases and J by 4 bases; unmatched bases: 8. This CDR3 spans 16 amino acids. Per the germline V gene, CDR1 is KGHSH and CDR2 is LQKENI. CDR3 in amino acids: CASSPPEDRVAYGYTF. In DNA, the CDR3 is TGTGCCAGCTCACCACCGGAAGACAGGGTGGCCTATGGCTACACCTTC. Using reference TRBV18 and TRBJ1-2 for the parts outside the CDR3, the full variable domain is NAGVMQNPRHLVRRRGQEARLRCSPMKGHSHVYWYRQLPEEGLKFMVYLQKENIIDESGMPKERFSAEFPKEGPSILRIQQVVRGDSAAYFCASSPPEDRVAYGYTFGSGTRLTVV.

This clonotype was seen a handful of times. This chain links TRBV20-1 with TRBJ2-1, with 11 bases lining up with TRBD2. The CDR3 length is 15 residues. Germline assignment: CDR1 DFQATT and CDR2 SNEGSKA (reference sequence). Here the CDR3 DNA reads TGCAGCTGGTTAACCGGGACTAGCGGAAACAATGAGCAGTTCTTC. It codes for CSWLTGTSGNNEQFF.

The chain couples TRBV29-1 to TRBJ1-2; TRBD1 matches at 9 bases. This CDR3 has 12 residues. V was pared by 5 bases and J by 6 bases, with 4 bases of the junction left unmatched. Germline-derived CDR1 and CDR2 are SQVTM and ANQGSEA. The CDR3 reads CSVHGQGHGYTF. The DNA for the CDR3 is TGCAGCGTTCATGGACAGGGGCATGGCTACACCTTC.